One sample yielded the 5 T cell receptor beta chains listed below, sequenced in a study of a mutant IDH1 vaccine in newly diagnosed glioma. TCRdb's table, derived via immunoSEQ multiplex PCR, lists solely in-frame clones and lacks some. The sample lists about 85,000 clones, approximately 89% seen once, with 0.75% to 0.95% in the top ten. Noted time point: week 47, end of study. In the vaccine, a single dose held 300 ug of the mutant IDH1 20-mer peptide, along with topical imiquimod. These receptors have no known antigen. Sample: PBMCs, taken from a glioma patient whose treatment included an IDH1 peptide vaccine. Every receptor here comes from a woman in her fifties or sixties with glioma.

This chain links TRBV19 with TRBJ2-5; perhaps TRBD2 as D (6 bases). Per the germline V gene, CDR1 is LNHDA and CDR2 is SQIVND (reference sequence). V lost 3 bases and J lost 5, with 10 bases in between. The CDR3 contains 13 residues. In DNA form, the CDR3 reads TGTGCCAGTAGTATGGGACTTTTGGAGACCCAGTACTTC. It yields the protein CASSMGLLETQYF.

This clone appeared once. This sequence joins TRBV6-1 and TRBJ1-4; no clear D. The CDR3 sequence is 15 residues long. Between the trimmed V and J ends, which lost 0 bases and 0 bases, there was a span of 5 bases. Germline V gene data show CDR1 as MNHNS and CDR2 as SASEGT. Here the CDR3 DNA reads TGTGCCAGCAGTGAAGCTGCCGCAACTAATGAAAAACTGTTTTTT. Translated: CASSEAAATNEKLFF.

The J gene is TRBJ1-3, the V gene TRBV5-4; the match to TRBD1 covers 7 bases. There are 16 residues in the CDR3. CDR1 SGHNT and CDR2 YYREEE come from the germline V gene (reference sequence). Trimming took 1 base from V and 3 from J; bases not matched to a gene: 7. This CDR3 is CASSLSFQGGGNTIYF. Here the CDR3 DNA reads TGTGCCAGCAGCTTGAGCTTTCAGGGGGGTGGAAACACCATATATTTT.

The chain couples TRBV18 to TRBJ2-1, with D possibly matching TRBD1 (6 bases). The CDR3 loop spans 13 amino acids. CDR1 is KGHSH, CDR2 LQKENI, per germline. Trimming cost V 3 bases and J 10 bases, with 13 bases left between them. Here the CDR3 DNA reads TGTGCCAGCTCACCCCGGGACATGACGGAGCAGTTCTTC. As protein: CASSPRDMTEQFF.

This clone has only a few counts. Other DNA sequences within the sample encode an identical CDR3. This chain joins TRBV7-9 and TRBJ2-7; TRBD2 is a possible D gene (7 bases). The CDR3 has 16 residues. Germline V gives CDR1 SEHNR, CDR2 FQNEAQ (reference sequence). V lost 3 bases and J lost 2, with 17 bases in between. The CDR3 DNA is TGTGCCAGCAGCTTGGGTCTGGGGGAGGGGGCCTACGAGCAGTACTTC. This gives the protein CASSLGLGEGAYEQYF.